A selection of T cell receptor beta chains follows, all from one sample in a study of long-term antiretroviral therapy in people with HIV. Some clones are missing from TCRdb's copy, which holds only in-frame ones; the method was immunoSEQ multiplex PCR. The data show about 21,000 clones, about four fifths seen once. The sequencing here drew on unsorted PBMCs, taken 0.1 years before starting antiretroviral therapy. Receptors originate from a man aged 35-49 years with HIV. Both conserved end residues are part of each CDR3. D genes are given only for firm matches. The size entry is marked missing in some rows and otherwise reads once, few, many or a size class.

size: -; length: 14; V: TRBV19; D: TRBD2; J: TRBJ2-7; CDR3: CASSLSSGSYEQYF
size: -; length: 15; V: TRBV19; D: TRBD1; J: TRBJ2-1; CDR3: CAPQGEGPSDNEQFF
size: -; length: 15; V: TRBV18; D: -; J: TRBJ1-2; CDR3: CASSPKSTLNYGYTF
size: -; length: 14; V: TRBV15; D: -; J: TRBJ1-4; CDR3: CATRRDATNEKLFF
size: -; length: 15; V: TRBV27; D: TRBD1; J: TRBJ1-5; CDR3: CASSRQGMSNQPQHF
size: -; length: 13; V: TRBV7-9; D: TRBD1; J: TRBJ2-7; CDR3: CASSSTGMNEQYF
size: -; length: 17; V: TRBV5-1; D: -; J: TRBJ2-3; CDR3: CASSGTAGAPSTDTQYF
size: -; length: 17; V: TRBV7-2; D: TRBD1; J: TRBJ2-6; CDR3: CASSLRGQGSGANVLTF
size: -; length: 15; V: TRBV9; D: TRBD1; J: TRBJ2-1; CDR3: CASSVRTGSRNEQFF
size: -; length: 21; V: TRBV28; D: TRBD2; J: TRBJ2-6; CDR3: CASSSTGLAALKPSGANVLTF
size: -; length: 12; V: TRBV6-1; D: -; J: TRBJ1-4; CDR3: CASSEAWGELFF
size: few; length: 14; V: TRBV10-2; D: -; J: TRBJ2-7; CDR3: CASGPGPGAYEQYF
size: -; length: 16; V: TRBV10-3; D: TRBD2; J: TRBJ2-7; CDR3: CAIREPGLAGGYEQYF
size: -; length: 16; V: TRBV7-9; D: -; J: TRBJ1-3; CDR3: CASSLDVTLSGNTIYF
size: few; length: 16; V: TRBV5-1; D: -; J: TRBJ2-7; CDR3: CASSPSQGMSSYEQYF
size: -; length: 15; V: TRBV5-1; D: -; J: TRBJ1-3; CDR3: CASSLEGGSGNTIYF
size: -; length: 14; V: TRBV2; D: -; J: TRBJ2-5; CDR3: CASSGTHIQETQYF
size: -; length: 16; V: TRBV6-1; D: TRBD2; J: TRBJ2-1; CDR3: CASSAIAGTLYNEQFF
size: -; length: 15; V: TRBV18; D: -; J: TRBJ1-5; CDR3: CASSVDLTGNQPQHF
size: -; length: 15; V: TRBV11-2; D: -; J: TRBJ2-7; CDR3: CASSPFGALPYEQYF
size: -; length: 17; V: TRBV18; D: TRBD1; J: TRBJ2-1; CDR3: CASSAGRQGGWDNEQFF
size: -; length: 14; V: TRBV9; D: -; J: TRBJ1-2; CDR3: CASSVGPDSYGYTF
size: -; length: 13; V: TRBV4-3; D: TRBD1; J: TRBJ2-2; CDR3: CASSNRGTGELFF
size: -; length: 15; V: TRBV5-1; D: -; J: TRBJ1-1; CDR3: CASSLAIGADTEAFF
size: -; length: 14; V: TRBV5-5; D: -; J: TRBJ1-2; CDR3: CASSLGQVIDRSPF
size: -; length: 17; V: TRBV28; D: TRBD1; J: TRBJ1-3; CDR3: CASSRGTGAISGNTIYF
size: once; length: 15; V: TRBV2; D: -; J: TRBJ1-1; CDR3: CASKSLQAMNTEAFF
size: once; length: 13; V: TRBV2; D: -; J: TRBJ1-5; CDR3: CASSEEVNQPQHF
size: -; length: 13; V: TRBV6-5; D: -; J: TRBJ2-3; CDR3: CASSYGGPDTQYF
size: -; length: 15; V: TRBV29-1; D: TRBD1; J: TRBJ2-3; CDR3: CSHSTPGQVTDTQYF
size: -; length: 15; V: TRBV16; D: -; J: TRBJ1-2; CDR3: CASSLDSRAGYGYTF
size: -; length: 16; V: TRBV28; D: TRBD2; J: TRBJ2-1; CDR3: CAIRGLAGTSYNEQFF
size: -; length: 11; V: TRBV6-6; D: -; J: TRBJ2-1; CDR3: CASSPYDEQFF
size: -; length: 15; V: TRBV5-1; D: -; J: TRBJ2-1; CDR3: CASSYEGAGYNEQFF
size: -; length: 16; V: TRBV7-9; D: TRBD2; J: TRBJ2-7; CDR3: CASSSTVRGLTYEQYF
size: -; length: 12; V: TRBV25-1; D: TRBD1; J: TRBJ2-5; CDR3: CASSGTGKTQYF
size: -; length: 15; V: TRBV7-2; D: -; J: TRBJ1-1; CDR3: CASSPGGGVKTEAFF
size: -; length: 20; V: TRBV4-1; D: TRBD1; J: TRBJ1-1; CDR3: CASSRYAPTGGAKGRTEAFF
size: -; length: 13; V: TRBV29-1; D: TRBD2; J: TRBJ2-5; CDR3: CSVEDRESGSTDF
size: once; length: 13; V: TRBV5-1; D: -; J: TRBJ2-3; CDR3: CASSFWGRDTQYF
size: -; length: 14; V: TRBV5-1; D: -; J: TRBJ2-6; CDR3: CASSTSSGANVLTF